The next 10 T cell receptor beta chains were all read from a single sample in a study of beta chain features in type 1 diabetes. Expressed TCRB transcripts were sequenced, since all the RNA that had been isolated was reverse transcribed. Measured with immunoSEQ multiplex PCR; TCRdb has only the in-frame clones, and not every one. Here the sample spans 430,000 or so clones, roughly 10% being singletons. Sequencing was carried out using naive CD4+ T cells from blood. The receptors were sampled from a woman younger than 35 in good health.

The rearrangement links TRBV6-5 to TRBJ2-7; D remains unclear. The CDR3 runs to 15 residues. Trimming took off 4 bases at V and 0 bases at J, with 13 bases between the two ends. CDR1 and CDR2 from the germline V gene are MNHEY and SVGAGI. CDR3 loop: CASSLDIAASYEQYF. CDR3 sequence (DNA): TGTGCCAGCAGTTTAGACATAGCAGCCTCCTACGAGCAGTACTTC.

This rearrangement joins TRBV30 to TRBJ2-7; 12 bases are shared with TRBD2. Per the germline V gene, CDR1 is GTSNPN and CDR2 is SVGIG (reference sequence). The CDR3 is 14 residues long. Unmatched junction bases numbered 2, after V lost 3 bases and J lost 2 bases. The CDR3 DNA sequence: TGTGCCTGGAGGACTAGCGGGGGAACCTACGAGCAGTACTTC. It codes for CAWRTSGGTYEQYF.

This sequence joins TRBV1 and TRBJ2-1; the D call of TRBD2 is as the table states it, not checked on the DNA. TRBV1 is labeled a pseudogene. This CDR3 is 16 amino acids long. The DNA of the CDR3 is TGCACCAGCAGCCCCATCAGGGAGGAGGAGTACAATGAGCAGTTCTTC. Residues: CTSSPIREEEYNEQFF.

This clone turned up a few times. The chain recombines TRBV7-2 with TRBJ1-6; no reliable D call. The CDR3 totals 13 residues. Germline assignment: CDR1 SGHTA and CDR2 FQGNSA. V was clipped by 5 bases and J by 10 bases, with 12 bases between them. CDR3 in DNA: TGTGCCAGCAGCACGAGGTTGGAGTCACCCCTCCACTTT. Its translation: CASSTRLESPLHF.

CDR3 in DNA: TGTGCCAGCCGCAGACTATACGGGACTTCCTACGAGCAGTACGTC. Translation: CASRRLYGTSYEQYV. The rearrangement links TRBV6-5 to TRBJ2-7; D is possibly TRBD2 (6 bases). V lost 8 bases and J lost 1, with 18 bases in between. Germline V gene data show CDR1 as MNHEY and CDR2 as SVGAGI. There are 15 residues in the CDR3.

This clone was counted only a few times. The chain is built from TRBV5-1 and TRBJ2-3; 7 bases line up with TRBD2. The junction had 3 bases not matched to a gene; V was cut back by 1 base and J by 1 base. The CDR3 totals 15 residues. Per the germline V gene, CDR1 is SGHRS and CDR2 is YFSETQ. The CDR3 nucleotides read TGCGCCAGCAGCTTGTTGGCGGGGGGCACAGATACGCAGTATTTT. Protein: CASSLLAGGTDTQYF.

This clone was observed a few times. J is TRBJ2-3 and V is TRBV14, with 10 bases aligning to TRBD2. The CDR3 is 15 amino acids. Germline values: CDR1 SGHDN, CDR2 FVKESK. Germline trimming cut 1 base from V and 11 bases from J; bases unmatched to any gene: 9. CDR3 sequence reads: CASSQGKLAGKKQYF. As DNA, the CDR3 is TGTGCCAGCAGCCAAGGCAAACTAGCGGGAAAAAAGCAGTATTTT.

This chain uses TRBV29-1 with TRBJ2-3; the D gene is possibly TRBD1 (6 bases). Germline assignment: CDR1 SQVTM and CDR2 ANQGSEA. The CDR3 consists of 12 residues. Trimming shortened V by 7 bases and J by 4 bases, and 12 bases separated the two germline ends. CDR3 nucleotides: TGCAGCGCAAACAGGGACGCAGATACGCAGTATTTT. Its translation is CSANRDADTQYF.

This clone has more than one count but fewer than ten. The chain employs TRBV18 and TRBJ2-3; D not resolved. V dropped 5 bases and J dropped 2 bases, with 8 bases sitting between them. The germline gives CDR1 KGHSH, CDR2 LQKENI. There are 13 residues in the CDR3. The CDR3 sequence: CASSAYTTDTQYF. The CDR3 DNA follows: TGTGCCAGCTCAGCGTACACCACAGATACGCAGTATTTT.

The chain couples TRBV4-1 to TRBJ1-3, with D tentatively TRBD1 (5 bases). CDR3 length: 15 amino acids. Germline CDR1 and CDR2: MGHRA and YSYEKL. V was trimmed by 4 bases and J by 0 bases, leaving 10 bases between them. CDR3 residues: CASSPLGLSGNTIYF. For the CDR3, the DNA is TGCGCCAGCAGCCCCCTGGGACTCTCTGGAAACACCATATATTTT.